The 27 T cell receptor beta chains below were found in one sample sequenced in a study of control samples from healthy donors and cancer patients. Sequencing was performed with immunoSEQ multiplex PCR; in TCRdb, only in-frame clones are kept and a portion is missing. The sample carries around 170,000 clones, roughly 88% recorded once. The sample consisted of blood. These receptors all stem from a woman in her thirties in good health.

The sample holds one count of this clone. This chain connects TRBV5-1 to TRBJ2-3; D gene uncertain. Trimming left V 4 bases short and J 5 bases short, with 11 bases between. The CDR3 is 13 residues long. Germline values: CDR1 SGHRS, CDR2 YFSETQ. The CDR3 coding sequence is TGCGCCAGCAGCGGGAACTCGTTAGATACGCAGTATTTT. Protein sequence: CASSGNSLDTQYF.

The chain recombines TRBV15 with TRBJ2-3; TRBD2 matches at 11 bases. There are 17 residues in the CDR3. V was pared by 1 base and J by 2 bases, with 5 bases of the junction left unmatched. Per germline, CDR1 LNHNV and CDR2 YYDKDF (reference sequence). The DNA of the CDR3 is TGTGCCACCAGCAGAGGCCCGGGACTAGCGGACACAGATACGCAGTATTTT. Encoded protein: CATSRGPGLADTDTQYF.

The V gene is TRBV11-2, the J gene TRBJ2-7; D might be TRBD2 (6 bases). Germline V lookup: CDR1 SGHAT, CDR2 FQNNGV. There are 15 residues in the CDR3. Trimming took off 3 bases at V and 0 bases at J, with 12 bases between the two ends. The CDR3 loop is CASSFEAGSSYEQYF. The CDR3 DNA is TGTGCCAGCAGCTTTGAGGCGGGGAGCTCCTACGAGCAGTACTTC.

The V gene is TRBV10-2, the J gene TRBJ2-3; 7 positions agree with TRBD2. Germline V gene lookup returns CDR1 WSHSY and CDR2 SAAADI. The CDR3 loop spans 16 amino acids. With 5 bases clipped from V and 2 bases from J, the junction kept 10 bases outside the gene matches. CDR3 residues: CASSSLAGLLTDTQYF. CDR3 bases: TGCGCCAGCAGTTCTTTAGCGGGCCTGCTCACAGATACGCAGTATTTT.

The chain joins TRBV5-8 to TRBJ2-7; 12 bases align to TRBD1. This CDR3 is built from 16 residues. Germline V CDR1 and CDR2: SGHTS, YDEGEE. V lost 5 bases, J lost 0 bases, and 6 bases stayed unmatched. In DNA form, the CDR3 reads TGTGCCAGCAGTCCCCCGGGACAGGGGGCCTCCTACGAGCAGTACTTC. It specifies CASSPPGQGASYEQYF.

The DNA for the CDR3 is TGTGCCAGCAGCTCCTACAATGAGCAGTTCTTC. Protein: CASSSYNEQFF. V is TRBV5-4 and J is TRBJ2-1; D ambiguous. The CDR3 spans 11 residues. The germline V gene has CDR1 SGHNT and CDR2 YYREEE (reference sequence). V dropped 3 bases and J dropped 2 bases, with 0 bases sitting between them.

This chain joins TRBV4-2 and TRBJ1-2, with 9 bases fitting TRBD1. Trimming removed 4 bases from V and 4 bases from J; junction bases left unmatched: 7. CDR3 length: 15 amino acids. CDR1 is LGHNA, CDR2 YNFKEQ, per germline. CDR3 residues: CASSPSETGGYGYTF. The CDR3 DNA reads TGTGCCAGCAGCCCTTCGGAGACAGGGGGCTATGGCTACACCTTC.

The chain couples TRBV19 to TRBJ1-1; 9 bases agree with TRBD1. Germline values: CDR1 LNHDA, CDR2 SQIVND (reference sequence). The trim removed 5 bases at V and 0 bases at J, leaving 4 bases unmatched. CDR3 length: 15 amino acids. CDR3 region: CASSGDRALNTEAFF. Here the CDR3 DNA reads TGTGCCAGTAGTGGGGACAGGGCACTGAACACTGAAGCTTTCTTT.

The rearrangement uses TRBV19 and TRBJ2-7; maybe TRBD2 (6 bases). V lost 2 bases and J lost 5, with 13 bases in between. The CDR3 length is 14 residues. Germline assignment: CDR1 LNHDA and CDR2 SQIVND (reference sequence). CDR3 protein: CASSIRGSRDEQYF. CDR3 in DNA: TGTGCCAGTAGTATACGGGGGAGTCGCGACGAGCAGTACTTC.

The rearrangement links TRBV4-2 to TRBJ2-1; 12 nucleotides agree with TRBD2. There are 16 residues in the CDR3. The V gene end was trimmed by 4 bases and the J gene end by 9 bases; junction bases not matched to a gene: 10. Germline-derived CDR1 and CDR2 are LGHNA and YNFKEQ. CDR3 bases: TGTGCCAGCAGCCTTACACTAGCGGGAGGTATAGGTGAGCAGTTCTTC. It translates to CASSLTLAGGIGEQFF.

The rearrangement links TRBV5-4 to TRBJ2-7; 7 bases agree with TRBD1. The CDR3 is 14 amino acids. J lost 4 bases, V lost 4 bases, and 8 bases had no gene match. CDR1 SGHNT and CDR2 YYREEE come from the germline V gene (reference sequence). The CDR3 coding sequence is TGTGCCAGCAGCCGACAGGGTACGCTTTACGAGCAGTACTTC. Translated: CASSRQGTLYEQYF. The whole variable domain, remainder taken from reference TRBV5-4 and TRBJ2-7, is ETGVTQSPTHLIKTRGQQVTLRCSSQSGHNTVSWYQQALGQGPQFIFQYYREEENGRGNFPPRFSGLQFPNYSSELNVNALELDDSALYLCASSRQGTLYEQYFGPGTRLTVT.

The chain has TRBV6-6 and TRBJ2-5; D might be TRBD1 or TRBD2, each matching 5 bases. The germline CDR1 and CDR2 sequences are MNHNY and SVGAGI (reference sequence). V was clipped by 6 bases and J by 2 bases, with 13 bases between them. This CDR3 is built from 14 residues. The CDR3 region has the DNA TGTGCCAGCAGATGGGACGGGCCGCAAGAGACCCAGTACTTC. This encodes CASRWDGPQETQYF.

The chain has TRBV4-1 and TRBJ1-5; 10 positions agree with TRBD1. The CDR3 consists of 16 residues. Germline assignment: CDR1 MGHRA and CDR2 YSYEKL. V was clipped by 4 bases and J by 6 bases; unmatched bases: 9. The CDR3 sequence: CASSPRPDRGAQPQHF. In DNA form, the CDR3 reads TGCGCCAGCAGCCCAAGACCGGACAGGGGGGCTCAGCCCCAGCATTTT.

The V and J genes are TRBV7-6 and TRBJ2-3; 12 bases are shared with TRBD2. V gave up 5 bases and J gave up 4 bases; unmatched junction bases: 7. The CDR3 is made up of 16 amino acids. The germline V gene has CDR1 SGHVS and CDR2 FNYEAQ. The CDR3 coding sequence is TGTGCCAGCAGCACCGGACTAGCGGGAACGGCAGATACGCAGTATTTT. Protein product: CASSTGLAGTADTQYF. Filled out from reference TRBV7-6 and TRBJ2-3, the complete variable domain reads GAGVSQSPRYKVTKRGQDVALRCDPISGHVSLYWYRQALGQGPEFLTYFNYEAQQDKSGLPNDRFSAERPEGSISTLTIQRTEQRDSAMYRCASSTGLAGTADTQYFGPGTRLTVL.

The CDR3 DNA follows: TGTGCCAGCAGCGCGGGACCCTCCTCCTACGAGCAGTACTTC. This encodes CASSAGPSSYEQYF. The rearrangement links TRBV7-2 to TRBJ2-7, with a possible D match to TRBD2 (6 bases). Trimming removed 5 bases from V and 0 bases from J, with 11 bases in between. The CDR3 extends over 14 amino acids. Germline CDR1 and CDR2: SGHTA and FQGNSA.

A word on this clone: Other DNA sequences within the sample encode an identical CDR3. The rearrangement links TRBV4-2 to TRBJ2-3; the D is unclear. This CDR3 region has 13 residues. Trimming took 0 bases from V and 4 from J, leaving 5 bases between them. The germline V gene encodes CDR1 LGHNA and CDR2 YNFKEQ. CDR3 nucleotide sequence: TGTGCCAGCAGCCAAGAATCTCCAGATACGCAGTATTTT. It is translated as CASSQESPDTQYF.

V usage is TRBV27 and J usage is TRBJ2-5; D is perhaps TRBD1 (5 bases). The CDR3 runs 13 residues. Germline CDR1 is MNHEY and CDR2 is SMNVEV (reference sequence). V lost 2 bases and J lost 7, with 11 bases in between. In nucleotides, the CDR3 is TGTGCCAGCAGTTTAGTAGGGGATAGGACCCAGTACTTC. Residues: CASSLVGDRTQYF.

V and J are TRBV20-1 and TRBJ2-3; TRBD2 might be the D (5 bases). Germline lookup yields CDR1 DFQATT and CDR2 SNEGSKA (reference sequence). CDR3 length equals 13 residues. With 3 bases removed from V and 14 bases from J, the gap between germline ends came to 21 bases. In DNA form, the CDR3 reads TGCAGTGCTAGTCATTTGAGCGGCGGAAGGCCGTATTTT. It yields the protein CSASHLSGGRPYF.

The chain carries TRBV19 and TRBJ1-5, with D unresolved. The V end lost 10 bases, the J end lost 2 bases, and 15 bases lay between the germline ends. CDR1 LNHDA and CDR2 SQIVND come from the germline V gene (reference sequence). The CDR3 is 14 amino acids. The CDR3 loop is CATAHGRGNQPQHF. The CDR3, as DNA: TGTGCCACCGCCCACGGGAGGGGCAATCAGCCCCAGCATTTT.

This sequence joins TRBV30 and TRBJ1-2, with D possibly being TRBD1 (5 bases). The length of the CDR3 is 13 residues. CDR1 and CDR2 (germline): GTSNPN, SVGIG (reference sequence). Between the trimmed V and J ends, which lost 1 base and 5 bases, there was a span of 11 bases. CDR3 in DNA: TGTGCCTGGAGTGCGGGGGGAGCGTATGGCTACACCTTC. This encodes CAWSAGGAYGYTF.

This clone appeared once. V is TRBV10-3 and J is TRBJ2-2; perhaps TRBD1 as D (6 bases). Germline assignment: CDR1 ENHRY and CDR2 SYGVKD. The CDR3 consists of 14 residues. Trimming stripped 0 bases from V and 7 bases from J, with 9 bases between. This CDR3 reads CAISESTGYGELFF. The CDR3 DNA is TGTGCCATCAGTGAGTCGACAGGCTACGGGGAGCTGTTTTTT.

In its sample, this clone was seen many times. The CDR3 coding sequence is TGTGCCAGCACGCGATTAGAGCGGGAGGTAGAGACCCAGTACTTC. This translates into CASTRLEREVETQYF. The rearrangement joins TRBV28 to TRBJ2-5, with 9 bases matching TRBD2. The V gene's germline CDR1 is MDHEN and CDR2 SYDVKM. The length of the CDR3 is 15 residues. J lost 4 bases, V lost 7 bases, and 10 bases had no gene match.

This rearrangement joins TRBV6-5 to TRBJ2-3, with D maybe TRBD2 (5 bases). From germline, CDR1 is MNHEY and CDR2 SVGAGI. The CDR3 loop spans 13 amino acids. Deletions cut 8 bases from V and 6 bases from J, with 15 bases between. This chain's CDR3 is CASSGGSSDTQYF. As DNA, the CDR3 is TGTGCCAGCTCTGGAGGTAGCTCGGATACGCAGTATTTT.

The chain couples TRBV18 to TRBJ2-2, with D possibly TRBD1 on 5 matching bases. The V and J ends lost 1 base and 5 bases respectively, with 5 bases between them. CDR1 is KGHSH, CDR2 LQKENI, per germline. The CDR3 is 13 residues long. The DNA for the CDR3 is TGTGCCAGCTCACCACAGGGGACCGGGGAGCTGTTTTTT. Residues: CASSPQGTGELFF. Using reference TRBV18 and TRBJ2-2 for the parts outside the CDR3, the full variable domain is NAGVMQNPRHLVRRRGQEARLRCSPMKGHSHVYWYRQLPEEGLKFMVYLQKENIIDESGMPKERFSAEFPKEGPSILRIQQVVRGDSAAYFCASSPQGTGELFFGEGSRLTVL.

This chain uses TRBV24-1 with TRBJ1-1; D not resolved. V was shortened by 4 bases and J by 8 bases, with 10 bases between the two germline ends. Germline lookup yields CDR1 KGHDR and CDR2 SFDVKD. This CDR3 has 12 residues. The CDR3 region is CATSEGRGEAFF. The DNA of the CDR3 is TGTGCCACCAGTGAGGGGAGAGGGGAAGCTTTCTTT.

The chain couples TRBV5-4 to TRBJ1-4; D may be TRBD1 (5 bases). The CDR3 contains 14 residues. The germline gives CDR1 SGHNT, CDR2 YYREEE (reference sequence). Deletions cut 2 bases from V and 3 bases from J, with 8 bases between. The CDR3 DNA reads TGTGCCAGCAGCTTTCGGGGACCTAATGAAAAACTGTTTTTT. Amino acids: CASSFRGPNEKLFF.

The V gene is TRBV18, the J gene TRBJ1-5; no clear D. With 4 bases removed from V and 11 bases from J, the gap between germline ends came to 9 bases. Germline CDR1 reads KGHSH; CDR2 reads LQKENI. There are 11 residues in the CDR3. The CDR3 DNA is TGTGCCAGCTCACAGGATACGACCCAGCATTTT. Translation: CASSQDTTQHF.